This T cell receptor (beta chain) was documented in a study of beta chain features in type 1 diabetes. General study findings and limits: VDJ junctions in type 1 diabetes patients carried more deletions and fewer insertions.

Purity above 95% was achieved in all sorted populations. This clone was counted a few times. Its antigen is currently unknown. Other DNA sequences within the sample encode an identical CDR3. This CDR3 region has 14 residues. Trimming cost V 6 bases and J 2 bases; bases outside gene matches: 5. Germline V lookup: CDR1 MDHEN, CDR2 SYDVKM. Since all of the isolated RNA was reverse transcribed, expressed TCRB transcripts were what got sequenced. TCRdb's copy holds only in-frame clones and misses some; the assay was immunoSEQ multiplex PCR. The sample has about 220,000 clones, 11% seen once. The sequence was obtained from a young man in good health. J is TRBJ2-7 and V is TRBV28, with 9 bases lining up with TRBD2. Sequencing used central memory CD4+ T cells from blood. Written as DNA, the CDR3 is TGTGCCAGCAGAATAGCGGGAGAACCCTACGAGCAGTACTTC. Translated, it gives CASRIAGEPYEQYF.